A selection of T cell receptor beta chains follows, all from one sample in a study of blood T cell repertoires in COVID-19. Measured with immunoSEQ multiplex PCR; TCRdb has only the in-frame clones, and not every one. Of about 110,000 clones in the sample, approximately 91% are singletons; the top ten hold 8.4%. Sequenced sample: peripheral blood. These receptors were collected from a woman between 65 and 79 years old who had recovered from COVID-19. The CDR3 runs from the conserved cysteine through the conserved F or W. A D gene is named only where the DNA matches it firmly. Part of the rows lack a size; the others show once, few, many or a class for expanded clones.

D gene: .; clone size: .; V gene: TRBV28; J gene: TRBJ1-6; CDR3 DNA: TGTGCCGGGGGGGGATCCTATAATTCACCCCTCCACTTT; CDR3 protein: CAGGGSYNSPLHF
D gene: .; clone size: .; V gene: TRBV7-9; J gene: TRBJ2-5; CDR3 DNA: TGTGCCAGCAGTACCGGGTACGGGGTCCCGAAGTACTTC; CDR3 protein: CASSTGYGVPKYF
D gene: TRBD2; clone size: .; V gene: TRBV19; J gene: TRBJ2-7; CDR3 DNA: TGTGCCAGTAGGAGGACTAGCGGGTCTTACGAGCAGTACTTC; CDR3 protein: CASRRTSGSYEQYF
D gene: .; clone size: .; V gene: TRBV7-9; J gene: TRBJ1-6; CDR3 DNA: TGTGCCAGCAGCTTTGCCGGGAACCGTAATTCACCCCTCCACTTT; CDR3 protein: CASSFAGNRNSPLHF
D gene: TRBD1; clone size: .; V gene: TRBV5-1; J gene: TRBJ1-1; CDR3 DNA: TGCGCCAGCAGCCTCCTTGAGGGACAGGGAAGGGCTTTCTTT; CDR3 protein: CASSLLEGQGRAFF
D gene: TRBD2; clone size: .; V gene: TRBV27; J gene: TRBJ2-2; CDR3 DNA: TGTGCCAGCAGTTTTCGGCAGCGGGGGGGCCACGGCGGGGAGCTGTTTTTT; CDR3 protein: CASSFRQRGGHGGELFF
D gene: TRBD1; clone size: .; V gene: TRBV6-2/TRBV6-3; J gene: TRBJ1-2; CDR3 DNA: TGTGCCAGCAGCCGACAGGGGAGAAACTATGGCTACACCTTC; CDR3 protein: CASSRQGRNYGYTF
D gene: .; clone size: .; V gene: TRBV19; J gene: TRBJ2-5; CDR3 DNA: TGTGCCAGTAGTATAGAATACCTCGGGGGGCAGACCCAGTACTTC; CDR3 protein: CASSIEYLGGQTQYF
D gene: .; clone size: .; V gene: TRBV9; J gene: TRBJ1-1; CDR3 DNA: TGTGCCAGCAGCGTAGGGGGGACAACCCAGACTGAAGCTTTCTTT; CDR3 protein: CASSVGGTTQTEAFF
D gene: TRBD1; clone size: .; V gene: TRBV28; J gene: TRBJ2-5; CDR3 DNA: TGTGCCAGCAGTCCCCACAGGGGTATGAAGACCCAGTACTTC; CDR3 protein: CASSPHRGMKTQYF
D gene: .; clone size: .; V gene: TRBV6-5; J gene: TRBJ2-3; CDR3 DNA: TGTGCCAGCAGTCTTGAGCGGCGCACAGATACGCAGTATTTT; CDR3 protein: CASSLERRTDTQYF
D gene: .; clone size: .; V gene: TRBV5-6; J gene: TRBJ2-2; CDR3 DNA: TGTGCCAGCAGCTTGTGGGGGGGCCAGGGGACTCGCACCGGGGAGCTGTTTTTT; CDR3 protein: CASSLWGGQGTRTGELFF
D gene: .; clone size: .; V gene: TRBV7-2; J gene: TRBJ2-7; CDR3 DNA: TGTGCCAGCAGCTTTAGCAGATACGAGCAGTACTTC; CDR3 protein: CASSFSRYEQYF
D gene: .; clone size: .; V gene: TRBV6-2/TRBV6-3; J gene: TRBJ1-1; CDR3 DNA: TGTGCCAGCAGCCCCGGGGGGTTGAACACTGAAGCTTTCTTT; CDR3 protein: CASSPGGLNTEAFF
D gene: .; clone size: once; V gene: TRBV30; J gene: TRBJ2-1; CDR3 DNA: TGTGCCTGGAGACAGGGACCCTACAATGAGCAGTTCTTC; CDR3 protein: CAWRQGPYNEQFF
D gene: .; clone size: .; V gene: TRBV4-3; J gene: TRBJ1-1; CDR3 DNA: TGCGCCAGCAGCCAAGAGCCCCGTGGGGCAGCTGAAGCTTTCTTT; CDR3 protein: CASSQEPRGAAEAFF
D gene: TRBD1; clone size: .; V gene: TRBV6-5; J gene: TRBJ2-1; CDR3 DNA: TGTGCCAGCAGTTACTCGGGACAGGGGGTAAGGCAGCAGTTCTTC; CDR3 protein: CASSYSGQGVRQQFF
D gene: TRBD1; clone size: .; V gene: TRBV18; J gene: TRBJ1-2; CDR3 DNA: TGTGCCAGCTCGCCCTATGACAGGGAGGATGGCTACACCTTC; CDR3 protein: CASSPYDREDGYTF
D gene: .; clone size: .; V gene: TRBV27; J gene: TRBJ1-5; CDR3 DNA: TGTGCCAGCAGTTTACAGTTCAGGGGCAATCAGCCCCAGCATTTT; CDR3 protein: CASSLQFRGNQPQHF
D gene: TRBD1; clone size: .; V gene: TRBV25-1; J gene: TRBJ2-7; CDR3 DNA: TGTGCCAGCGCCGGGACAGACTCCTACGAGCAGTACTTC; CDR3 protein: CASAGTDSYEQYF
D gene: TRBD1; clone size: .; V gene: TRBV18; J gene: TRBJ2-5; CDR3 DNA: TGTGCCAGCTCACCACCGGGACAGTGGGAAGAGACCCAGTACTTC; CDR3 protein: CASSPPGQWEETQYF
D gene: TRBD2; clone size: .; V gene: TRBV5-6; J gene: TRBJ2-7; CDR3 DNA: TGTGCCAGCAGCCCGGGACTATCCTACGAGCAGTACTTC; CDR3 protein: CASSPGLSYEQYF
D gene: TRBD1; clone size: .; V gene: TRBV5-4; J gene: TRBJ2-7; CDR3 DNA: TGTGCCAGCAGGGGAGGTGGGACAGGGACCTACGAGCAGTACTTC; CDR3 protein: CASRGGGTGTYEQYF
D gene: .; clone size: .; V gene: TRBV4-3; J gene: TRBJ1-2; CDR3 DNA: TGCGCCAGCAGCCAAGATGCTTTCGGGACACCACCCGACTATGGCTACACCTTC; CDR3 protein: CASSQDAFGTPPDYGYTF
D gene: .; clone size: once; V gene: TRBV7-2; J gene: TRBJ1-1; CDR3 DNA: TGTGCCAGCAGTCCCAGGGTAGGAACTGAAGCTTTCTTT; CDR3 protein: CASSPRVGTEAFF
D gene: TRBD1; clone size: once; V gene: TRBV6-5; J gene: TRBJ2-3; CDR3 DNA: TGTGCCAGCAGTTCGATGGACAGGGGCGGCACAGATACGCAGTATTTT; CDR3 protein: CASSSMDRGGTDTQYF
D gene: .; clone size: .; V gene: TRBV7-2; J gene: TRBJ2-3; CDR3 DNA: TGTGCCAGCAGCCTATCACTCGATACGCAGTATTTT; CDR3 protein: CASSLSLDTQYF
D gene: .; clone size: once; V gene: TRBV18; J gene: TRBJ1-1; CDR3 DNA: TGTGCCAGCTCATCATCGACAGGGAACACTGAAGCTTTCTTT; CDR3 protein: CASSSSTGNTEAFF
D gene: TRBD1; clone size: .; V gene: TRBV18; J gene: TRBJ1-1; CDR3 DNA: TGTGCCAGCTCATCCCGGACAGGGGGGATGAACACTGAAGCTTTCTTT; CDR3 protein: CASSSRTGGMNTEAFF
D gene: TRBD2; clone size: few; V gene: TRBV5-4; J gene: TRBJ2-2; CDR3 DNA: TGTGCCAGCAGCCTACTAGCGGGAGGCACCGGGGAGCTGTTTTTT; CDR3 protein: CASSLLAGGTGELFF
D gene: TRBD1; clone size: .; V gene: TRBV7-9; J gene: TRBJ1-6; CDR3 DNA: TGTGCCAGCAGCTTAGGTGACAGGGATTCACCCCTCCACTTT; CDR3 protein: CASSLGDRDSPLHF
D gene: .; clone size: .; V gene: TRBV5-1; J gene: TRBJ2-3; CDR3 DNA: TGCGCCAGCCACCTGAACGCCGGCGGGAGCACAGATACGCAGTATTTT; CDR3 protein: CASHLNAGGSTDTQYF
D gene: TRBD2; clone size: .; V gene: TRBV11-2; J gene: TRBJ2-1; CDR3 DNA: TGTGCCAGCAGCACGGGACTAGCGGGAGGTAGTGAGCAGTTCTTC; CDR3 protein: CASSTGLAGGSEQFF
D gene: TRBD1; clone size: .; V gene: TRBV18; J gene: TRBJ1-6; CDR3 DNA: TGTGCCAGCTCCCGACAGGGGGCCGGGGATTCACCCCTCCACTTT; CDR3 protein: CASSRQGAGDSPLHF
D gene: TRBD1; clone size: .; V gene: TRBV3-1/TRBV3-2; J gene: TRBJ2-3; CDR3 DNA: TGTGCCAGCAGTGACAGGGATTCGGGCACAGATACGCAGTATTTT; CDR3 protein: CASSDRDSGTDTQYF